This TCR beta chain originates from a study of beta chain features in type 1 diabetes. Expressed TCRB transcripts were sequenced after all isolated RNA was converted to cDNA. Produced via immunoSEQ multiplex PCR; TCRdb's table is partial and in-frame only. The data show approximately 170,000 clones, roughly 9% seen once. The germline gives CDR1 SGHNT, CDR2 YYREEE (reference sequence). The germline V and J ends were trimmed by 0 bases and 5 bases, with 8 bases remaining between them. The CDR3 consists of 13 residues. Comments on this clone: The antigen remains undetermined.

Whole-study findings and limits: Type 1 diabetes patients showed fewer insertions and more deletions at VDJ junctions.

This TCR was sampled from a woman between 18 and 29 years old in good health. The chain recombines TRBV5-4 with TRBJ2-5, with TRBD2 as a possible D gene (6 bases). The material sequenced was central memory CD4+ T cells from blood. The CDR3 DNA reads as TGTGCCAGCAGCTTGGGCGGGGATGAGACCCAGTACTTC. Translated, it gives CASSLGGDETQYF.